This T cell receptor beta chain originates from a study of human thymus T cells. Finnish infants who were healthy and having corrective surgery for congenital heart defects made up the donors. Only four of the eight donors provided an approximately 0.45-1 mL blood sample. No fixed cell number was used; all available blood leukocytes supplied DNA. Whole-study results and caveats: There appeared to be biased usage of V and J genes in thymic and blood repertoires.

The CDR3 loop spans 13 amino acids. V was clipped by 2 bases and J by 6 bases, with 8 bases between them. Germline V gene data show CDR1 as ENHRY and CDR2 as SYGVKD. TCRdb keeps only in-frame clones here, not all; method: immunoSEQ multiplex PCR. The table lists more than 45,000 clones, 94% of them singletons. Comments on this clone: The antigen remains unidentified.

This sequence joins TRBV10-3 and TRBJ2-1; D is uncertain. This sequence was found in a boy younger than two with a congenital heart defect but otherwise immunologically healthy. Material for sequencing was blood. The DNA for the CDR3 is TGTGCCATCAGTGAGATGGCCATCAATGAGCAGTTCTTC. Translated, it gives CAISEMAINEQFF.